These 26 T cell receptor beta chains were sequenced from one sample in a study of cytomegalovirus exposure and HLA in healthy donors. The PCR made use of 60 Vbeta and 13 Jbeta primers. Some clones are missing from TCRdb's copy, which holds only in-frame ones; the method was immunoSEQ multiplex PCR. The sample yields 150,000 or so clones, around three quarters seen once. The sample consisted of PBMCs. These receptors came from a woman in her 40s in good health and CMV-seropositive.

This clone was detected only once. The genes are TRBV4-1 and TRBJ2-3; D may be TRBD1 (5 bases). Per the germline V gene, CDR1 is MGHRA and CDR2 is YSYEKL. V lost 0 bases, J lost 9 bases, and 10 bases lay in between. The CDR3 loop spans 13 amino acids. For the CDR3, the DNA is TGCGCCAGCAGCCAAGATCGACAGAAGACGCAGTATTTT. The encoded protein is CASSQDRQKTQYF.

The chain uses TRBV7-9 and TRBJ2-5; TRBD1 agrees at 11 bases. The J call may be mistaken, given a closer DNA end match to TRBJ2-7. Germline V gives CDR1 SEHNR, CDR2 FQNEAQ (reference sequence). The CDR3 loop spans 15 amino acids. The CDR3 protein is CASSVSGTGGYEQYF. CDR3 DNA sequence: TGTGCCAGCAGCGTTTCCGGGACAGGGGGCTACGAGCAGTACTTC.

This clone was found a few times. V and J are TRBV20-1 and TRBJ1-1, with D uncertain. CDR1 and CDR2 from the germline V gene are DFQATT and SNEGSKA (reference sequence). V dropped 3 bases and J dropped 7 bases, with 9 bases sitting between them. The CDR3 contains 11 residues. In DNA, the CDR3 is TGCAGTGCTAGGGTAGATGTTGAAGCTTTCTTT. It yields the protein CSARVDVEAFF.

This sequence joins TRBV9 and TRBJ1-1; no firm D call. V lost 0 bases to trimming and J lost 9 bases, with 12 bases between them. The germline gives CDR1 SGDLS, CDR2 YYNGEE. CDR3 size: 13 residues. For the CDR3, the DNA is TGTGCCAGCAGCGTAGAGTCGGCAGGAAAAGCTTTCTTT. Its translation: CASSVESAGKAFF.

The chain is built from TRBV7-6 and TRBJ1-2, with TRBD1 matching over 8 bases. The CDR3 contains 16 residues. The germline V gene has CDR1 SGHVS and CDR2 FNYEAQ. J gave up 8 bases and V 4 bases, and 15 bases lay outside the gene matches. The CDR3 here is CASSSLRAGGIEGYTF. CDR3 sequence (DNA): TGTGCCAGCAGCTCTCTTCGGGCAGGGGGCATAGAAGGCTACACCTTC.

The rearrangement links TRBV12-5 to TRBJ1-1; the D is unclear. CDR3 length: 16 residues. V was cut by 0 bases and J by 2 bases, with 13 bases left in between. Germline CDR1 reads LGHNT; CDR2 reads FRNRAP. The CDR3 protein is CASGLVLGQLNTEAFF. In nucleotides, the CDR3 is TGTGCTAGTGGTTTGGTACTTGGGCAACTTAACACTGAAGCTTTCTTT.

This clone was seen only a few times. V and J are TRBV28 and TRBJ1-4; no clear D gene. The germline CDR1 and CDR2 sequences are MDHEN and SYDVKM. V lost 1 base, J lost 5 bases, and 17 bases lay in between. The CDR3 has 17 amino acids. The CDR3: CASSLSPWRASNEKLFF. As DNA, the CDR3 is TGTGCCAGCAGTTTATCCCCATGGCGGGCCTCGAATGAAAAACTGTTTTTT.

The chain combines TRBV15 with TRBJ1-5; D unresolved. Trimming removed 0 bases at V and 4 bases at J, with 10 bases between. The CDR3 runs 15 residues. Looked up from germline, CDR1 is LNHNV and CDR2 is YYDKDF (reference sequence). The chain's CDR3 is CATSRDLRGNQPQHF. The CDR3 DNA is TGTGCCACCAGCAGAGATCTGAGAGGGAATCAGCCCCAGCATTTT.

This chain joins TRBV19 and TRBJ1-5; D ambiguous. V was cut by 8 bases and J by 0 bases, with 11 bases left in between. The CDR3 loop spans 14 amino acids. Germline values: CDR1 LNHDA, CDR2 SQIVND (reference sequence). As DNA, the CDR3 is TGTGCCAGTCGGGAGACGTATAGCAATCAGCCCCAGCATTTT. Translating gives CASRETYSNQPQHF. Full variable domain (missing parts from reference TRBV19 and TRBJ1-5): DGGITQSPKYLFRKEGQNVTLSCEQNLNHDAMYWYRQDPGQGLRLIYYSQIVNDFQKGDIAEGYSVSREKKESFPLTVTSAQKNPTAFYLCASRETYSNQPQHFGDGTRLSIL.

This clone was counted once. The chain couples TRBV30 to TRBJ1-1; D possibly corresponds to TRBD1 (5 bases). The CDR3 covers 11 residues. V was pared by 2 bases and J by 10 bases, with 11 bases between. Germline CDR1 and CDR2: GTSNPN and SVGIG (reference sequence). CDR3 nucleotide sequence: TGTGCCTGGAGTTCTGGGGGGTTAGCTTTCTTT. The encoded protein is CAWSSGGLAFF.

Points on this clone: This is likely a read error, given that the CDR3 carries no conserved phenylalanine or tryptophan at its end. The DNA is left out, because the CDR3 cannot be placed on it with certainty; the CDR3 is given as TCRdb lists it. The chain carries TRBV6-5 and TRBJ1-1. The CDR3 has 10 amino acids, counting both end residues. Germline CDR1 reads MNHEY; CDR2 reads SVGAGI. CDR3 sequence: CASSYSSIWR.

The chain combines TRBV7-9 with TRBJ2-1; possibly TRBD1 for D (6 bases). The V gene lost 5 bases and the J gene lost 4 bases, with 12 bases spanning the gap. The CDR3 is 14 amino acids. Germline V gene lookup returns CDR1 SEHNR and CDR2 FQNEAQ (reference sequence). The CDR3 sequence is CASSPGTRYNEQFF. CDR3 nucleotides: TGTGCCAGCAGCCCCGGGACACGGTACAATGAGCAGTTCTTC.

V and J are TRBV18 and TRBJ1-1, with 12 bases aligning to TRBD1. Germline assignment: CDR1 KGHSH and CDR2 LQKENI. CDR3 size: 17 residues. V lost 5 bases, J lost 4 bases, and 11 bases stayed unmatched. The CDR3 nucleotides read TGTGCCAGCTCATTCTTGTCGGGACAGGGGGCGCGCACTGAAGCTTTCTTT. Amino acid sequence: CASSFLSGQGARTEAFF. The whole variable domain, remainder taken from reference TRBV18 and TRBJ1-1, is NAGVMQNPRHLVRRRGQEARLRCSPMKGHSHVYWYRQLPEEGLKFMVYLQKENIIDESGMPKERFSAEFPKEGPSILRIQQVVRGDSAAYFCASSFLSGQGARTEAFFGQGTRLTVV.

The rearrangement uses TRBV20-1 and TRBJ1-1, with no clear D. The CDR3 contains 11 residues. The ends were cut back, 1 base at V and 3 bases at J, with 3 bases in the middle. CDR1 and CDR2 from the germline V gene are DFQATT and SNEGSKA (reference sequence). CDR3 sequence: CSARGHTEAFF. The CDR3, as DNA: TGCAGTGCTAGAGGGCACACTGAAGCTTTCTTT.

Only a few counts were recorded for this clone. The V gene is TRBV5-6, the J gene TRBJ1-1; 8 bases agree with TRBD1. V lost 1 base to trimming and J lost 11 bases; unmatched junction nucleotides: 10. This CDR3 has 14 amino acids. Germline lookup yields CDR1 SGHDT and CDR2 YYEEEE. As DNA, the CDR3 is TGTGCCAGCAGCTTGTCGTGGCAGGGGGCTCTTGCTTTCTTT. Amino acids: CASSLSWQGALAFF.

As concerns this clone: The same CDR3 is also encoded by other DNA sequences in this sample. The CDR3 bases are TGTGCCAGCAGACCAACAGGGGCGAGCAATCAGCCCCAGCATTTT. Its translation is CASRPTGASNQPQHF. The chain joins TRBV6-5 to TRBJ1-5; 7 nucleotides agree with TRBD1. With V trimmed by 6 bases and J by 1 base, 6 bases remained unmatched. Germline assignment: CDR1 MNHEY and CDR2 SVGAGI. CDR3 length: 15 residues.

The rearrangement joins TRBV14 to TRBJ2-1, with 8 bases identical to TRBD1. V lost 4 bases to trimming and J lost 7 bases; unmatched junction nucleotides: 9. The CDR3 length is 15 residues. Germline values: CDR1 SGHDN, CDR2 FVKESK. The CDR3 loop reads CASSPYRTGLNEQFF. DNA for the CDR3: TGTGCCAGCAGCCCTTATCGGACAGGGTTGAATGAGCAGTTCTTC.

This clone appeared once. V usage is TRBV4-1 and J usage is TRBJ1-1, with 9 bases fitting TRBD1. The germline CDR1 and CDR2 sequences are MGHRA and YSYEKL. This CDR3 has 16 amino acids. V was pared by 4 bases and J by 5 bases, with 11 bases of the junction left unmatched. This chain's CDR3 is CASSPRDRAERTEAFF. The CDR3 DNA sequence: TGCGCCAGCAGCCCACGGGACAGGGCGGAACGGACTGAAGCTTTCTTT.

The CDR3 here is CASSFRGGQETQYF. Written as DNA, the CDR3 is TGTGCCAGCAGCTTTCGGGGGGGCCAAGAGACCCAGTACTTC. The rearrangement links TRBV11-2 to TRBJ2-5; 8 bases agree with TRBD2. J gave up 1 base and V 3 bases, and 1 base lay outside the gene matches. Per the germline V gene, CDR1 is SGHAT and CDR2 is FQNNGV. The CDR3 is 14 amino acids.

The J gene is TRBJ1-2, the V gene TRBV4-2; 12 bases fit TRBD1. The CDR3 totals 16 residues. J gave up 5 bases and V 1 base, and 5 bases lay outside the gene matches. CDR1 LGHNA and CDR2 YNFKEQ come from the germline V gene. CDR3 in amino acids: CASSQGGQGASYGYTF. The DNA of the CDR3 is TGTGCCAGCAGCCAAGGGGGACAGGGGGCGTCTTATGGCTACACCTTC.

This clone was observed a single time. This chain connects TRBV7-2 to TRBJ1-1; a weak D match, TRBD1 (6 bases). The CDR3 covers 15 residues. With 2 bases removed from V and 0 bases from J, the gap between germline ends came to 10 bases. Germline CDR1 and CDR2: SGHTA and FQGNSA. CDR3 in amino acids: CASSLTAGVNTEAFF. Written as DNA, the CDR3 is TGTGCCAGCAGCTTAACTGCAGGGGTGAACACTGAAGCTTTCTTT.

Concerning this clone: Other nucleotide sequences in the sample specify the same CDR3. The genes are TRBV11-2 and TRBJ2-1, with a possible D match to TRBD2 (7 bases). Germline assignment: CDR1 SGHAT and CDR2 FQNNGV. This CDR3 has 16 residues. With 2 bases removed from V and 10 bases from J, the gap between germline ends came to 21 bases. The CDR3 DNA sequence: TGTGCCAGCAGCTTAAAAGGGGGGGGCGTTTTTGACGAGCAGTTCTTC. Amino acids: CASSLKGGGVFDEQFF.

The chain couples TRBV27 to TRBJ2-1; 10 nucleotides agree with TRBD1. Trimming removed 6 bases from V and 6 bases from J; junction bases left unmatched: 23. Germline-derived CDR1 and CDR2 are MNHEY and SMNVEV (reference sequence). This CDR3 is 20 amino acids long. The CDR3, as DNA: TGTGCCAGCAGAGCTTTCCGGGACAGGGGACTCCACTGGTGGTCCAATGAGCAGTTCTTC. Its protein product is CASRAFRDRGLHWWSNEQFF.

V usage is TRBV2 and J usage is TRBJ2-7; no clear D gene. CDR3 length: 13 amino acids. V was clipped by 7 bases and J by 2 bases, with 12 bases between them. CDR1 and CDR2 (germline): SNHLY, FYNNEI. CDR3 residues: CASNLNQPYEQYF. Here the CDR3 DNA reads TGTGCCAGCAACCTAAACCAACCCTACGAGCAGTACTTC.

The V gene is TRBV15, the J gene TRBJ1-1; D is undetermined. Germline V CDR1 and CDR2: LNHNV, YYDKDF (reference sequence). This CDR3 spans 14 amino acids. The germline V and J ends were trimmed by 1 base and 5 bases, with 11 bases remaining between them. CDR3 DNA sequence: TGTGCCACCAGCAGAGGAGCCCCCGGGACTGAAGCTTTCTTT. This gives the protein CATSRGAPGTEAFF. The full variable domain, its missing parts supplied by reference TRBV15 and TRBJ1-1, is DAMVIQNPRYQVTQFGKPVTLSCSQTLNHNVMYWYQQKSSQAPKLLFHYYDKDFNNEADTPDNFQSRRPNTSFCFLDIRSPGLGDTAMYLCATSRGAPGTEAFFGQGTRLTVV.

The genes are TRBV14 and TRBJ1-3; 9 nucleotides line up with TRBD1. The V segment lost 4 bases and the J segment 0 bases; nucleotides outside the gene matches: 7. CDR1 and CDR2 from the germline V gene are SGHDN and FVKESK. This CDR3 has 17 residues. The CDR3 DNA sequence: TGTGCCAGCAGCCCTGGGACAGGGAAGGCCTCTGGAAACACCATATATTTT. Translating gives CASSPGTGKASGNTIYF.